The T cell receptor beta chain under discussion was sequenced for a study of T cell repertoires in cytomegalovirus infection. This clonotype was seen a few times. CDR3 length: 13 residues. Germline lookup yields CDR1 LGHNA and CDR2 YSLEER. V was trimmed by 0 bases and J by 10 bases, leaving 11 bases between them. TCRdb re-derived calls from the reads in MiXCR, one entry per CDR3 protein. The table lists more than 250,000 distinct CDR3 sequences, roughly 13% of them singletons. Sequenced: PBMCs. This chain links TRBV4-3 with TRBJ2-3; D gene unclear. This TCR was recovered from a human donor in good health (CMV status not recorded). Some clones in this sample may be carry-over from other donors' samples. CDR3 protein: CASSQESVSPQYF. CDR3 DNA sequence: TGCGCCAGCAGCCAAGAAAGTGTCTCTCCGCAGTATTTT.